This TCR beta chain was captured by sequencing in a study of blood T cell repertoires in COVID-19. On the study more broadly: T cells, B-cell-depleted T cells, or PBMCs provided the cDNA or gDNA that served as material.

This table comes from immunoSEQ multiplex PCR, and its TCRdb copy is limited to in-frame clones, with some not included. The sample carries some 80,000 clones, roughly 84% recorded once. This CDR3 comprises 15 residues. Germline loops: CDR1 MNHEY, CDR2 SVGAGI. Trimming removed 6 bases at V and 2 bases at J, with 17 bases between. The specimen was peripheral blood. V gene TRBV6-5 combines with J gene TRBJ2-7, with a possible D match to TRBD2 (6 bases). The origin of this receptor is a woman aged 45-65 years with acute or convalescent COVID-19. CDR3 DNA sequence: TGTGCCAGCAGATCAAGTAGCGGAGGAACCTACGAGCAGTACTTC. Translation: CASRSSSGGTYEQYF.